These T cell receptor beta chains were read from a single sample in a study of tissue T cells after allogeneic stem cell transplantation. The repertoire was sequenced with immunoSEQ multiplex PCR; TCRdb's copy has only in-frame clones and lacks some. Of about 43,000 clones in the sample, just under 95% are singletons; the top ten hold roughly 3.8%. The sample consisted of blood, taken before transplantation. The receptors were gathered from a woman aged 35-70 years who later had graft-versus-host disease after an allogeneic stem cell transplant. Each CDR3 is given with its conserved first and last residue. A D gene is named only where the DNA matches it firmly. Not every row has a clone size; where given, it reads once, few, many or a size class.

D gene	clone size	J gene	V gene	CDR3 DNA	CDR3 protein
TRBD1	NA	TRBJ2-2	TRBV7-7	TGTGCTAGCAGCACACTCCCGGGACAGGGTACCGGGGAGCTGTTTTTT	CASSTLPGQGTGELFF
TRBD1	NA	TRBJ1-1	TRBV4-3	TGCGCCAGCAGCCTAGGGACAGGGACTGAAGCTTTCTTT	CASSLGTGTEAFF
TRBD1	NA	TRBJ2-3	TRBV7-9	TGTGCCAGCAGCGACCGGGACAGGGTGGCAGATACGCAGTATTTT	CASSDRDRVADTQYF
NA	NA	TRBJ2-2	TRBV11-2	TGTGCCAGCAGTGAAAGGGGGGTTTTGATCGGGGAGCTGTTTTTT	CASSERGVLIGELFF
NA	NA	TRBJ1-2	TRBV19	TGTGCCAGTAGTATCGGCTTGGCCTATGGCTACACCTTC	CASSIGLAYGYTF
TRBD2	NA	TRBJ2-2	TRBV7-2	TGTGCCAGCAGCTTATGGAGCGGGAGGGCCTCCGGGGAGCTGTTTTTT	CASSLWSGRASGELFF
NA	NA	TRBJ1-1	TRBV28	TGTGCCAGCAGTTTGCTGGGTACTGAAGCTTTCTTT	CASSLLGTEAFF
NA	NA	TRBJ1-1	TRBV24-1	TGTGCCACCAGTTTCGGGGACGGCACTGAAGCTTTCTTT	CATSFGDGTEAFF
NA	NA	TRBJ2-1	TRBV30	TGTGCCTGGAGTGTACTTATTGGGAGTGAGTACAATGAGCAGTTCTTC	CAWSVLIGSEYNEQFF
TRBD1	NA	TRBJ2-7	TRBV7-2	TGTGCCAGCAGCTTAGGGCAGGGGGCCCCCTACGAGCAGTACTTC	CASSLGQGAPYEQYF
TRBD1	NA	TRBJ2-3	TRBV19	TGTGCCAGTAGTATATCGCAGGGGGCGGAGGCAGATACGCAGTATTTT	CASSISQGAEADTQYF
NA	NA	TRBJ2-7	TRBV12-3/TRBV12-4	TGTGCCAGCAGTTTCAGCCCCCGACTGGAGCAGTACTTC	CASSFSPRLEQYF
NA	NA	TRBJ1-5	TRBV6-5	TGTGCCACCGCCCCATTGAGCAATCAGCCCCAGCATTTT	CATAPLSNQPQHF
NA	NA	TRBJ1-3	TRBV10-1	TGCGCCAGCTATAGGACGGTTGACACCATATATTTT	CASYRTVDTIYF
TRBD1	once	TRBJ1-5	TRBV28	TGTGCCACCCGACAGGGGAAAGATCAGCCCCAGCATTTT	CATRQGKDQPQHF
TRBD2	NA	TRBJ2-5	TRBV6-2/TRBV6-3	TGTGCCAGCAGCAACGGACGACGGAGCCTAGCGGGTTTAGAGACCCAGTACTTC	CASSNGRRSLAGLETQYF
TRBD1	NA	TRBJ1-5	TRBV6-2/TRBV6-3	TGTGCCAGCAGTTACCTTACAGGGGGGGGACAGCCCCAGCATTTT	CASSYLTGGGQPQHF
NA	NA	TRBJ2-5	TRBV19	TGTGCCAGTAGTATAGGGGGGGCAGGGCGAGAGACCCAGTACTTC	CASSIGGAGRETQYF
NA	NA	TRBJ2-1	TRBV9	TGTGCCAGCAGCGTAGTGGCCGTTGTGAGCTCCTACAATGAGCAGTTCTTC	CASSVVAVVSSYNEQFF
TRBD1	NA	TRBJ2-5	TRBV19	TGTGCCAGTAGTATTAGAGGGGACAGGGGACGAGAGACCCAGTACTTC	CASSIRGDRGRETQYF
NA	NA	TRBJ1-4	TRBV4-3	TGCGCCAGCAGCCAAGATATGGCCGCAACTAATGAAAAACTGTTTTTT	CASSQDMAATNEKLFF
TRBD2	NA	TRBJ2-3	TRBV11-3	TGTGCCAGCAGCCGACCACTAGCGGGTGATACGCAGTATTTT	CASSRPLAGDTQYF
NA	NA	TRBJ2-4	TRBV7-2	TGTGCCAGCAGACCTATAAATCTAGCCAAAAACATTCAGTACTTC	CASRPINLAKNIQYF
NA	NA	TRBJ1-2	TRBV28	TGTGCCAGCAGCTCTGCCTCGAGAGGCTACACCTTC	CASSSASRGYTF
TRBD2	NA	TRBJ2-2	TRBV4-1	TGCGCCAGCAGCCAAGATGTAGCGGGAGGTGGTACCGGGGAGCTGTTTTTT	CASSQDVAGGGTGELFF
NA	once	TRBJ1-2	TRBV30	TGTGCCTGGTCTTCAGGGGCCTATGGCTACACCTTC	CAWSSGAYGYTF
TRBD2	NA	TRBJ2-7	TRBV30	TGTGCCTGGAGTCCGGGACTAGCGAGAGGGGAGCAGTACTTC	CAWSPGLARGEQYF
TRBD2	NA	TRBJ2-7	TRBV6-5	TGTGCCAGCAGAACCGGACTAGCGGTCTCCTACGAGCAGTACTTC	CASRTGLAVSYEQYF
NA	NA	TRBJ1-6	TRBV15	TGTGCCACCAGCAGAGATCTGGAGGGGGGATCACCCCTCCACTTT	CATSRDLEGGSPLHF
NA	NA	TRBJ2-7	TRBV7-9	TGTGCCAGCAGCTTAGACGCGCCCGACGAGTACTTC	CASSLDAPDEYF
TRBD1	NA	TRBJ2-2	TRBV7-9	TGTGCCAGCAGATACGGGACAGGCTCACGCACCGGGGAGCTGTTTTTT	CASRYGTGSRTGELFF
NA	NA	TRBJ2-1	TRBV7-8	TGTGCCAGCAGTCCTCTGGAGCCAGAGCAGTTCTTC	CASSPLEPEQFF
NA	NA	TRBJ1-5	TRBV7-8	TGTGCCAGCAGCCACTTCTCTTGGGGGGCACATCAGCCCCAGCATTTT	CASSHFSWGAHQPQHF
NA	once	TRBJ1-4	TRBV5-6	TGTGCCAGCCACGGGGGAAATGAAAAACTGTTTTTT	CASHGGNEKLFF
NA	NA	TRBJ1-2	TRBV7-7	TGTGCTAGCAGCCCTCGGACCGGGGATCACTATGGCTACACCTTC	CASSPRTGDHYGYTF
TRBD2	NA	TRBJ2-1	TRBV5-1	TGCGCCAGCAGCTTGGCTAGCGGAGCCTTCAATGAGCAGTTCTTC	CASSLASGAFNEQFF
TRBD1	NA	TRBJ1-3	TRBV28	TGTGCCAGCAGTTCCCCGGGACAGGGGGATGGAAACACCATATATTTT	CASSSPGQGDGNTIYF
NA	NA	TRBJ1-3	TRBV10-3	TGTGCCATCAGTGCCTTCTCTGGAAACACCATATATTTT	CAISAFSGNTIYF
NA	NA	TRBJ2-2	TRBV18	TGTGCCAGCTCACCGACTAGGGAAAACACCGGGGAGCTGTTTTTT	CASSPTRENTGELFF
NA	NA	TRBJ1-1	TRBV28	TGTGCCAGCAGTCCAGCCGACAGGATGAACACTGAAGCTTTCTTT	CASSPADRMNTEAFF
NA	NA	TRBJ2-5	TRBV20-1	TGCAGTGCTCCGTCGGCATGGACCCAGTACTTC	CSAPSAWTQYF
NA	NA	TRBJ2-6	TRBV28	TGTGCCAGCTGCGACATCGGAACGGACTCTGGGGCCAACGTCCTGACTTTC	CASCDIGTDSGANVLTF
NA	NA	TRBJ2-7	TRBV5-1	TGCGCCAGCAGCTTGCTGGGAGGGGGCTACGAGCAGTACTTC	CASSLLGGGYEQYF
TRBD2	NA	TRBJ2-3	TRBV5-1	TGCGCCAGCAGCACCGGGACTAGCGGGAGGTTGCGAGATACGCAGTATTTT	CASSTGTSGRLRDTQYF
NA	NA	TRBJ2-3	TRBV24-1	TGTGCCACCAGTGATTTGCGGTCAGGGAGGACAGATACGCAGTATTTT	CATSDLRSGRTDTQYF
TRBD1	few	TRBJ1-2	TRBV19	TGTGCCAGTAGTGGACAGGGTAGTAGCTATGGCTACACCTTC	CASSGQGSSYGYTF